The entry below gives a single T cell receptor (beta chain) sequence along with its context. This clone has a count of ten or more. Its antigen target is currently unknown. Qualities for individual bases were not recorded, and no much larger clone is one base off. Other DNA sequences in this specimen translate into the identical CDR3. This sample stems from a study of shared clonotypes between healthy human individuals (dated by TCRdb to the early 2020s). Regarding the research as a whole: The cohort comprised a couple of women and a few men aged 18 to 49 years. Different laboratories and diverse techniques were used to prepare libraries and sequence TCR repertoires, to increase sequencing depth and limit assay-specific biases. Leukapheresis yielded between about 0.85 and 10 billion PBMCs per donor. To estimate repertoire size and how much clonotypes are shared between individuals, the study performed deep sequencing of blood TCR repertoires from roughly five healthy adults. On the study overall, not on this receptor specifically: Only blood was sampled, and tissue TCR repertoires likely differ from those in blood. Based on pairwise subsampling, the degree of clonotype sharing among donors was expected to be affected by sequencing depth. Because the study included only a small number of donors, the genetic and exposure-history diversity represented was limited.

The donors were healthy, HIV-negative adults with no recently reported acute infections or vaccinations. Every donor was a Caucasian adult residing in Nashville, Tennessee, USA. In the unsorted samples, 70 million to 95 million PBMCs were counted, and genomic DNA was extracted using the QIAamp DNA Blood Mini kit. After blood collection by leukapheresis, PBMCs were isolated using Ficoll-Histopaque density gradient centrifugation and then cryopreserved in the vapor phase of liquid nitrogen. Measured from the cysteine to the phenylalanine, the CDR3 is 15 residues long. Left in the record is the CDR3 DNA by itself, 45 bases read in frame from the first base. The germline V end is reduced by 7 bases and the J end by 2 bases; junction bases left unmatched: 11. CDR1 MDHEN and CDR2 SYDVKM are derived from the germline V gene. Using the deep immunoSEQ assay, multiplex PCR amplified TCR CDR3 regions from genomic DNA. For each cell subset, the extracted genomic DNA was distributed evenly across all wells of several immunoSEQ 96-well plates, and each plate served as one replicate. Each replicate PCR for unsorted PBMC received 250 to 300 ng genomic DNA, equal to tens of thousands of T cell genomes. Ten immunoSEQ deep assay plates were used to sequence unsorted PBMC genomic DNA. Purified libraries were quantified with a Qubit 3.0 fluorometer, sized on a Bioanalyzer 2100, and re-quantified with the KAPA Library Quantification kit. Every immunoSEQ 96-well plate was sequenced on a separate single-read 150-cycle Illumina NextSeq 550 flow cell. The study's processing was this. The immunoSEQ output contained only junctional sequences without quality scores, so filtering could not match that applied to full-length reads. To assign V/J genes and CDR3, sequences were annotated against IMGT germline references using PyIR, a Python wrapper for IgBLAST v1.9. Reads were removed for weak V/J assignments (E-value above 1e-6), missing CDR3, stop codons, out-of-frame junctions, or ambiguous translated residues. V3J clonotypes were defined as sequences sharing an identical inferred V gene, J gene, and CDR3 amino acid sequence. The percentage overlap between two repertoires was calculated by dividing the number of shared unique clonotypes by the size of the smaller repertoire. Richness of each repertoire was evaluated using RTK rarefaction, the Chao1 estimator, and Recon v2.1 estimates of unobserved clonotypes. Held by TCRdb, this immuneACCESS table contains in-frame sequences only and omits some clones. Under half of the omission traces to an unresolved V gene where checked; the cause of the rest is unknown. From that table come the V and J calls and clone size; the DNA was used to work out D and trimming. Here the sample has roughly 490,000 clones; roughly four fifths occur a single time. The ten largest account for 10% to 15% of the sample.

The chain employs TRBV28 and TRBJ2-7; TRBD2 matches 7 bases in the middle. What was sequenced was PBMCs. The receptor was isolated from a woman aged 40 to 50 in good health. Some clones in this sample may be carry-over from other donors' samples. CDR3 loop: CASTRRGEGPYEQYF. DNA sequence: TGTGCCAGCACTCGCCGGGGGGAGGGGCCCTACGAGCAGTACTTC.